In this sample, the clone carrying this T cell receptor (beta chain) turned up many times. Its antigen is not known. The CDR3 contains 12 residues. CDR1 and CDR2 (germline): MNHEY, SVGAGI. The junction had 8 bases not matched to a gene; V was cut back by 6 bases and J by 10 bases. CD4+CD45RO+CD25- cells were isolated as memory CD4+ T cells. Full-length variable regions came from constant-region reverse primers plus semi-nested Nested Universal Primer A PCR. TCRdb called the 5' RACE reads again in MiXCR, with one record for every CDR3 protein. This sample has under 35,000 distinct CDR3 sequences, with 24% found just once. General study findings and limits: Larger-cohort validation covered only one TCR beta V-J rearrangement. The TCR gene usage of tumor memory CD4+ T cells clustered together with blood and lymph node memory CD4+ cells and with lymph node naive CD4+ cells.

J is TRBJ1-1 and V is TRBV6-5, with 7 nucleotides matching TRBD1. The sequence came from a female donor with breast cancer. The source material was memory CD4+ T cells sorted from blood. Subset meaning: memory CD4+ T cells, CD4+CD45RO+CD25-. The DNA for the CDR3 is TGTGCCAGCAGCCAAGACAGGGTTCCAGCTTTCTTT. It encodes CASSQDRVPAFF.